This T cell receptor beta chain was observed in a study of blood T cell repertoires in COVID-19. Assay: immunoSEQ multiplex PCR; the TCRdb copy retains only in-frame clones and omits some. This table has about 200,000 clones, about 82% appearing once. The TCR sequence derives from a man aged 35 to 55 with acute COVID-19. Sequencing input: PBMCs or T cells enriched from blood (not recorded which).

The CDR3 sequence is CASRLGQNQPQHF. The CDR3, as DNA: TGTGCCAGCAGATTGGGACAGAATCAGCCCCAGCATTTT. The chain links TRBV6-5 to TRBJ1-5; 7 bases are shared with TRBD1. With 6 bases clipped from V and 4 bases from J, the junction kept 3 bases outside the gene matches. Germline CDR1 MNHEY, CDR2 SVGAGI. The CDR3 totals 13 residues.